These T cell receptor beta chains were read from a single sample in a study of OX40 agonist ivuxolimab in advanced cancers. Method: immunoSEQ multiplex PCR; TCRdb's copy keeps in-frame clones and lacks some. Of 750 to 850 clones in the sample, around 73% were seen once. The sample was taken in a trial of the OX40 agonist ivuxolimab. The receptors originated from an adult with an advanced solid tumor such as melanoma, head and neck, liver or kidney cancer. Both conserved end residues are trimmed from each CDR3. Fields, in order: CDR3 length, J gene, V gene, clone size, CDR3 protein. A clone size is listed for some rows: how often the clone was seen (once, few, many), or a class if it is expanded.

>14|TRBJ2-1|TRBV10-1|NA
ASSGGKATGGNEQF
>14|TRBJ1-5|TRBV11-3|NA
ASSVQFRVGGQPQH
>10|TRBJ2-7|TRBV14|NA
ASSQVGYEQY
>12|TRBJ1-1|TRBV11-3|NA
ASSQGGLGTEAF
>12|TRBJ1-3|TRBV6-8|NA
ASSYGTAGNTIY
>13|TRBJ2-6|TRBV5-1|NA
ASSQDPSGANVLT
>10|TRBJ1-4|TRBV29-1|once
SAALTNEKLF
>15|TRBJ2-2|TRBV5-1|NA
ASSLESRWENTGELF
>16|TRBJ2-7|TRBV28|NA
ASSFTPFRSDKSYEQY
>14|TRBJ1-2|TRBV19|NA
ASSPSRQGVVYGYT
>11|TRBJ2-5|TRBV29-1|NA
SVEVGGGETQY
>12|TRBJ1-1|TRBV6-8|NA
ASSRGARDTEAF
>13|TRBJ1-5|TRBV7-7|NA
ASSTGTRENQPQH
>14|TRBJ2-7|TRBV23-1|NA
ASSLSPGTGASEQY
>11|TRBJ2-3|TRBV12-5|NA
ASRTTSTDTQY